This T cell receptor beta chain was retrieved from a study of regulatory T cells in long-lasting Graves disease listed by TCRdb under 2021. Regarding the complete study: In the newly diagnosed Graves' disease group, patients had been taking antithyroid drugs for less than 3 months. This study used TCR sequencing and RNA sequencing of peripheral blood to compare persistent Graves' disease patients against newly diagnosed Graves' disease patients. The study was registered as a clinical trial and conducted in China. TCR sequencing covered 13 persistent and 20 or so newly diagnosed Graves' disease patients, some 33 samples in total. Results and caveats for the whole study, not just this receptor: Patients with persistent disease shared more public clonotypes (about 2,700) than newly diagnosed patients did (more than 900). The study examined only peripheral blood because the primary lesion, thyroid tissue, could not be accessed. The small sample size was acknowledged by the authors as a limitation that may reduce accuracy. Lower TCR Shannon entropy and fewer highly expanded clones were observed in persistent Graves' disease patients than in newly diagnosed patients, which suggested clonal expansion. Sequencing and analysis were restricted to the TCR beta chain. TRBV28, TRBJ1-2 and TRBJ2-5 were preferentially used in persistent disease, while TRBV20-1 and TRBJ2-1 were favored in newly diagnosed disease.

The CDR3 numbers 15 residues from cysteine through phenylalanine. Here the CDR3 DNA is all that survives: 45 bases in frame from base 1. Via the germline V gene, CDR1 is SGDLS and CDR2 YYNGEE. V is pared back by 0 bases and J by 2 bases, with 11 bases lying between the germline termini. This clonotype was observed many times. Its specific antigen is unknown. Per-base qualities were not stored, and no clone one base away is much larger. Receptor amplification or capture employed multiplex PCR. The reads were generated on an Illumina HiSeq 4000. iRepertoire HTBI primers and Arm-PCR amplification of CDR3 regions were used to construct TCR beta libraries. Before sequencing, the PCR products went through gel purification. In the paper's pipeline: Across samples, around 62 TRBV and 13 to 15 TRBJ segments were identified and used for gene usage analysis of CDR3 amino acid clonotypes. Filtered high-quality paired reads were merged into contigs using COPE and FqMerger. BLAST was used to align contigs to IMGT TRBV, TRBD and TRBJ reference genes, and CDR3 was defined according to IMGT. Any clonotype with a frequency above 0.1% was counted as a highly expanded clone. Shannon entropy served as the measure of repertoire diversity, while the Gini coefficient captured V-J evenness. A clonotype was considered public if more than one individual shared it. TCRdb's own reprocessing of the public reads used fastp at Q25 and MiXCR and kept productive beta chains. Rows matching on CDR3 protein sequence are summarized as one entry with the most common DNA and genes. The authors' filters were not applied to this entry. In this sample the table shows some 200,000 distinct CDR3 sequences, roughly 20% of which occur a single time. Jointly, the top ten make up approximately 10% of the sample.

This specimen's time point label, interpreted: newly diagnosed GD, antithyroid drugs for less than 3 months. For both TCR sequencing and RNA sequencing, RNA was extracted from PBMCs in TRIzol. Graves' disease was diagnosed according to American Thyroid Association guidelines. The patients came from an endocrinology department in Xi'an, China. From each patient, 7.5 to 10 milliliters of peripheral blood was collected into an EDTA anticoagulant tube. Ficoll Paque Plus density gradient separation was used to isolate PBMCs, and no further T cell sorting was performed. An Agilent 2100 Bioanalyzer and agarose gel were used to check RNA quality, and a NanoDrop 2000 was used to measure RNA concentration. These data were also reused for a study on T cells in Graves' hyperthyroidism and ophthalmopathy. The second publication reports: Stable Graves' hyperthyroidism was defined as the absence of progression to ophthalmopathy over 18 months of follow-up. Hyperthyroidism patients were newly diagnosed, with disease duration under 2 months, and aged 18 to 65 years. The study excluded patients with uncontrolled infections, other autoimmune diseases, pregnancy or lactation. Diagnoses were established on the basis of clinical symptoms, serum thyroxine and TRAb, thyroid ultrasound, and orbital computed tomography. The first round of RT-PCR for the TCR CDR3 was performed with the HTBI primer set and the Qiagen OneStep RT-PCR kit. Most expanded thyroid clonotypes (frequency above 0.001) were also found in blood, which suggests that blood repertoires may mirror thyroid immune responses. A model built on a 13 V-J signature distinguished ophthalmopathy from stable hyperthyroidism, reaching 85% to 90% sensitivity and approximately 83% specificity in cross-validation and 80%/75% in testing. In validation, the model predicted progression to ophthalmopathy with about 71% sensitivity and 72% to 75% specificity, a median of 6.5 months before onset. To identify TCR V-J signatures that set the groups apart, the researchers used a discovery cohort of more than 95 patients, made up of 40 to 45 with Graves' ophthalmopathy and some 60 with stable Graves' hyperthyroidism. Prospective prediction of ophthalmopathy was tested in an independent validation cohort consisting of 18 to 20 hyperthyroidism patients and around 16 patients who later progressed to ophthalmopathy. For training and testing, the 100 or so patients in the discovery cohort were randomly divided in a 7:3 ratio. In more than 5 Graves' hyperthyroidism patients, the study also compared T-cell repertoires from thyroid tissue with T-cell repertoires from blood. After blood sampling, hyperthyroidism patients were treated with methimazole at a starting dose of 30 mg daily, and ophthalmopathy patients were treated with high-dose intravenous methylprednisolone. Libraries were constructed in a second round of multiplex PCR, after which size selection and purification were carried out. The libraries were sequenced on an Illumina HiSeq2000 using paired-end 100 bp reads. SOAPnuke was used to process the raw data, throwing out any read that contained adapters or uncalled bases, had a mean Phred below 15, or lacked an exact constant-primer or identifier match. COPE v1.2.5 was used to merge the high-quality paired reads, and each unique nucleotide sequence was defined as a clonotype. MiTCR v1.1 was used to align the clonotypes against IMGT TRBV, TRBD and TRBJ reference segments. The analysis included only V-J combinations with a frequency above 0.0001, which together covered more than 98% of the repertoires. A TCS score was defined as the ratio of F50 (clonal expansion) to E x V (chaos), with BLOSUM62-based TCRdist applied between CDR3 peptides within each V-J. Welch's t-statistics and random forest reduced around 520 V-J features to 10 to 15, which were used in a naive Bayes classifier (R e1071). Sample size was not statistically predetermined, and blinding of investigators to group allocation was not performed. The paper describes TCR Vbeta CDR3 sequencing of some 130 peripheral blood samples, made up of some 42 ophthalmopathy patients, roughly 80 hyperthyroidism patients and 17 progressor patients.

The rearrangement joined TRBV9 to TRBJ2-5; the D gene is perhaps TRBD1, from 5 matching bases. This sequence originates from a woman aged 25 to 39 with Graves disease. Donor details come from another sample of the same person, matched by shared clones. This sample comprised peripheral blood mononuclear cells (PBMCs), obtained at new diagnosis, from a patient treated with antithyroid drugs. The nucleotide sequence reads as follows: TGTGCCAGCAGCGTAGATGCAGGGAATCAAGAGACCCAGTACTTC. It codes for CASSVDAGNQETQYF.